The entry below gives a single T cell receptor (beta chain) sequence along with its context. The antigen remains unidentified. The ends lost 4 bases at V and 8 bases at J; junction bases unmatched: 6. Per germline, CDR1 SQVTM and CDR2 ANQGSEA. This CDR3 is 12 amino acids long. This sample is drawn from a study of T cells in narcolepsy. In the study overall: Enrolled donors included narcolepsy type 1 or type 2 patients and healthy controls.

Repertoires were generated with immunoSEQ multiplex PCR, while TCRdb's copy carries only in-frame clones and drops some. The sample comprises 26,000 or so clones, 70% to 80% of which are singletons, and around 3.3% rests with the top ten. Study-wide results and limits: Some memory CD4+ repertoires had no autoreactive clone sequences. Blood of same and different patients, but not healthy controls, reportedly held recurring autoreactive clonotypes.

The receptor's source is a human donor with narcolepsy. The chain combines TRBV29-1 with TRBJ1-2, with 8 bases identical to TRBD1. The source material was CD45RA- memory CD4+ T cells from PBMCs. As DNA, the CDR3 is TGCAGCGTTGCGGACAGGGTTGGAGGCTACACCTTC. Protein sequence: CSVADRVGGYTF.